One sample yielded the 30 T cell receptor beta chains listed below, sequenced in a study of blood T cells in healthy people across ages. A second about 7 to 12 cycle PCR used barcoded and J-beta primers. TCRdb reprocessed the 5' RACE reads with MiXCR, giving one entry per CDR3 protein. The repertoire consists of roughly 800,000 distinct CDR3 sequences, with 58% occurring once and the leading ten covering about 20%. Material: blood. The receptors shown here come from a man aged 25-40 years in good health.

J is TRBJ2-7 and V is TRBV20-1, with D tentatively TRBD1 or TRBD2 (5 bases each). CDR1 and CDR2 from the germline V gene are DFQATT and SNEGSKA (reference sequence). The V and J ends lost 4 bases and 2 bases respectively, with 15 bases between them. The CDR3 covers 14 residues. The CDR3 loop is CSAIWGSNTYEQYF. The CDR3 nucleotides are TGCAGTGCTATTTGGGGGAGCAATACCTACGAGCAGTACTTC.

This chain links TRBV25-1 with TRBJ1-4; D is unresolved. The CDR3 is 15 amino acids. From germline, CDR1 is MGHDK and CDR2 SYGVNS. Deletions cut 3 bases from V and 0 bases from J, with 8 bases between. CDR3 protein: CASSDAGATNEKLFF. The CDR3 bases are TGTGCCAGCAGTGATGCCGGTGCAACTAATGAAAAACTGTTTTTT. Full variable domain (missing parts from reference TRBV25-1 and TRBJ1-4): EADIYQTPRYLVIGTGKKITLECSQTMGHDKMYWYQQDPGMELHLIHYSYGVNSTEKGDLSSESTVSRIRTEHFPLTLESARPSHTSQYLCASSDAGATNEKLFFGSGTQLSVL.

This clonotype was observed a few times. This chain joins TRBV7-3 and TRBJ2-3, with D possibly TRBD1 on 6 matching bases. This CDR3 has 15 residues. Trimming took 5 bases from V and 0 from J, leaving 12 bases between them. From germline, CDR1 is SGHTA and CDR2 FQGTGA. CDR3 sequence (DNA): TGTGCCAGCAGCCAGCAGGGGTCGAGCACAGATACGCAGTATTTT. Translation gives CASSQQGSSTDTQYF.

This sequence joins TRBV28 and TRBJ2-7; D might be TRBD1 or TRBD2, each matching 6 bases. Germline V CDR1 and CDR2: MDHEN, SYDVKM. The V and J ends lost 7 bases and 2 bases respectively, with 15 bases between them. The CDR3 spans 14 residues. DNA of the CDR3: TGTGCCAGCACCGTAGGGGGGATCCCCTACGAGCAGTACTTC. Its protein product is CASTVGGIPYEQYF.

The gene calls are TRBV6-2 or TRBV6-3 and TRBJ1-2; no firm D call. Trimming stripped 2 bases from V and 2 bases from J, with 15 bases between. Germline values: CDR1 MNHEY, CDR2 SVGEGT. The CDR3 is 16 amino acids. In nucleotides, the CDR3 is TGTGCCAGCAGTTACCCATCGATCGGCGGAAACTATGGCTACACCTTC. Amino acids: CASSYPSIGGNYGYTF.

This clonotype was found a few times. This chain connects TRBV5-1 to TRBJ2-1, with D unclear. The CDR3 is made up of 14 amino acids. Germline assignment: CDR1 SGHRS and CDR2 YFSETQ. Trimming stripped 2 bases from V and 1 base from J, with 7 bases between. The CDR3 DNA is TGCGCCAGCAGCTTCCAGAGTTCCTACAATGAGCAGTTCTTC. Amino acid sequence: CASSFQSSYNEQFF.

This chain uses TRBV5-6 with TRBJ2-1; no clear D. Trimming removed 4 bases from V and 9 bases from J, with 14 bases in between. The CDR3 totals 13 residues. Germline V gene lookup returns CDR1 SGHDT and CDR2 YYEEEE. The CDR3 protein is CASSAGLGSEQFF. The CDR3 nucleotides are TGTGCCAGCAGCGCTGGCCTGGGGTCTGAGCAGTTCTTC. The full variable domain, completed using reference TRBV5-6 and TRBJ2-1, is DAGVTQSPTHLIKTRGQQVTLRCSPKSGHDTVSWYQQALGQGPQFIFQYYEEEERQRGNFPDRFSGHQFPNYSSELNVNALLLGDSALYLCASSAGLGSEQFFGPGTRLTVL.

This CDR3 reads CASSNQGYQPQHF. The CDR3 DNA sequence: TGTGCCAGCAGTAACCAGGGCTATCAGCCCCAGCATTTT. V is TRBV7-2 and J is TRBJ1-5; perhaps TRBD1 as D (5 bases). The CDR3 has 13 residues. V lost 6 bases to trimming and J lost 5 bases, with 11 bases between them. Germline values: CDR1 SGHTA, CDR2 FQGNSA.

This chain links TRBV29-1 with TRBJ1-1, with 7 nucleotides matching TRBD1. The CDR3 has 12 amino acids. Germline V gene lookup returns CDR1 SQVTM and CDR2 ANQGSEA. In DNA, the CDR3 is TGCACAACCCACAGGGGTGGGGGTGAAGCTTTCTTT. Protein: CTTHRGGGEAFF. The variable domain in full, with the rest retrieved from reference TRBV29-1 and TRBJ1-1, is SAVISQKPSRDICQRGTSLTIQCQVDSQVTMMFWYRQQPGQSLTLIATANQGSEATYESGFVIDKFPISRPNLTFSTLTVSNMSPEDSSIYLCTTHRGGGEAFFGQGTRLTVV.

The rearrangement uses TRBV12-3 or TRBV12-4 and TRBJ2-1; 11 positions agree with TRBD2. The CDR3 loop spans 14 amino acids. V lost 4 bases and J lost 6; bases outside the gene matches: 2. CDR3 sequence reads: CASSYTSGSNEQFF. DNA for the CDR3: TGTGCCAGCAGTTACACTAGCGGGAGCAATGAGCAGTTCTTC.

This clonotype occurred a few times. The chain links TRBV27 to TRBJ2-4; D remains ambiguous. The CDR3 has 15 residues. The V gene lost 3 bases and the J gene lost 0 bases, with 9 bases spanning the gap. The germline gives CDR1 MNHEY, CDR2 SMNVEV (reference sequence). Written as DNA, the CDR3 is TGTGCCAGCAGTTTCCTTACTACAGCCAAAAACATTCAGTACTTC. Its protein is CASSFLTTAKNIQYF.

CDR3 residues: CASSNTGATNEKLFF. CDR3 DNA sequence: TGTGCCAGCAGCAACACAGGGGCAACTAATGAAAAACTGTTTTTT. This chain uses TRBV12-3 or TRBV12-4 with TRBJ1-4, with 7 bases fitting TRBD1. Trimming removed 6 bases from V and 0 bases from J; junction bases left unmatched: 4. CDR3 length: 15 amino acids.

V and J are TRBV7-2 and TRBJ2-7; D unresolved. V lost 2 bases and J 3 bases, leaving 11 bases between the germline ends. The CDR3 consists of 14 residues. Germline loops: CDR1 SGHTA, CDR2 FQGNSA. The CDR3 is CASSLNLDSYEQYF. In DNA, the CDR3 is TGTGCCAGCAGCTTAAACTTAGATAGCTACGAGCAGTACTTC.

This clonotype has ten or more counts. The chain links TRBV2 to TRBJ2-7; D is possibly TRBD1 (5 bases). Germline-derived CDR1 and CDR2 are SNHLY and FYNNEI. This CDR3 contains 15 residues. The V and J ends lost 5 bases and 2 bases respectively, with 16 bases between them. The CDR3: CASSPRQYLTYEQYF. The CDR3 coding sequence is TGTGCCAGCAGTCCCCGACAGTACCTTACCTACGAGCAGTACTTC.

The genes are TRBV4-1 and TRBJ2-4; 8 positions match TRBD2. V lost 0 bases, J lost 9 bases, and 22 bases stayed unmatched. Germline-derived CDR1 and CDR2 are MGHRA and YSYEKL. This CDR3 is 20 amino acids long. CDR3 protein: CASSQDNMLVLAGPFTIQYF. CDR3 bases: TGCGCCAGCAGCCAAGATAATATGTTAGTGTTAGCGGGACCCTTTACCATTCAGTACTTC.

The rearrangement joins TRBV2 to TRBJ2-5; no clear D gene. The ends were cut back, 1 base at V and 5 bases at J, with 11 bases in the middle. Per germline, CDR1 SNHLY and CDR2 FYNNEI. This CDR3 spans 14 amino acids. This CDR3 reads CASSEGPGWETQYF. For the CDR3, the DNA is TGTGCCAGCAGTGAAGGGCCAGGATGGGAGACCCAGTACTTC.

This chain links TRBV20-1 with TRBJ2-4; possible D gene TRBD2, 6 bases. Germline CDR1 DFQATT, CDR2 SNEGSKA (reference sequence). CDR3 length equals 12 residues. Trimming took off 1 base at V and 13 bases at J, with 14 bases between the two ends. CDR3 DNA: TGCAGTGCTAGAGCGGGACTCTTTGAGCAGTACTTC. It codes for CSARAGLFEQYF.

This clonotype was observed a handful of times. This rearrangement joins TRBV10-3 to TRBJ2-7, with D unclear. This CDR3 has 12 residues. Trimming removed 3 bases from V and 4 bases from J, with 7 bases in between. From germline, CDR1 is ENHRY and CDR2 SYGVKD. The CDR3 loop is CAISEGSYEQYF. CDR3 coding DNA: TGTGCCATCAGTGAAGGCTCTTACGAGCAGTACTTC.

The chain uses TRBV20-1 and TRBJ2-7, with 9 bases aligning to TRBD2. V was clipped by 6 bases and J by 2 bases; unmatched bases: 11. Looked up from germline, CDR1 is DFQATT and CDR2 is SNEGSKA (reference sequence). The CDR3 contains 15 residues. The DNA for the CDR3 is TGCAGTGCGGCTAGCGGGACCCGGACCCCCTACGAGCAGTACTTC. It specifies CSAASGTRTPYEQYF.

This clonotype has a handful of counts. The J gene is TRBJ2-1, the V gene TRBV25-1; D gene unclear. The length of the CDR3 is 12 residues. Germline CDR1 and CDR2: MGHDK and SYGVNS. Trimming removed 4 bases at V and 7 bases at J, with 8 bases between. CDR3 in DNA: TGTGCCAGCAGTGTCACAGTTAATGAGCAGTTCTTC. As protein: CASSVTVNEQFF.

This chain connects TRBV5-5 to TRBJ1-1; D is unresolved. This CDR3 is built from 14 residues. V was clipped by 5 bases and J by 3 bases, with 14 bases between them. The germline V gene has CDR1 SGHKS and CDR2 YYEKEE (reference sequence). CDR3 nucleotides: TGTGCCAGCAGGTCTGTCCCAGGAGACACTGAAGCTTTCTTT. Amino acids: CASRSVPGDTEAFF.

The chain joins TRBV10-3 to TRBJ2-4; no reliable D call. The J call is uncertain, as TRBJ2-7 better fits the DNA end. Germline loops: CDR1 ENHRY, CDR2 SYGVKD. The CDR3 consists of 13 residues. The CDR3 loop is CAISESTLYEQYF. Here the CDR3 DNA reads TGTGCCATCAGTGAGTCGACTCTCTACGAGCAGTACTTC.

This clonotype occurred a few times. J is TRBJ2-5 and V is TRBV6-1; D ambiguous. V was shortened by 6 bases and J by 5 bases, with 7 bases between the two germline ends. Germline-derived CDR1 and CDR2 are MNHNS and SASEGT. The CDR3 runs to 11 residues. CDR3 loop: CASRDLETQYF. CDR3 nucleotide sequence: TGTGCCAGCAGGGACCTGGAGACCCAGTACTTC.

The V call is TRBV6-6, the J call TRBJ1-2; D might be TRBD1 (5 bases). Trimming pared 3 bases from V and 6 bases from J, leaving 14 bases between. CDR3 length: 14 residues. Germline V gives CDR1 MNHNY, CDR2 SVGAGI (reference sequence). This CDR3 reads CASSYSSGRDGYTF. In nucleotides, the CDR3 is TGTGCCAGCAGTTATAGCTCAGGGCGGGATGGCTACACCTTC.

The chain recombines TRBV7-7 with TRBJ1-4; possibly TRBD1 for D (6 bases). Germline V gene lookup returns CDR1 SSHAT and CDR2 FNYEAQ (reference sequence). The CDR3 loop spans 14 amino acids. V was shortened by 3 bases and J by 4 bases, with 9 bases between the two germline ends. For the CDR3, the DNA is TGTGCCAGCAGCTTTGGACAGTTTAATGAAAAACTGTTTTTT. It translates to CASSFGQFNEKLFF.

Points on this clonotype: This may be a read error, as it is one base from a much larger clone. The genes are TRBV2 and TRBJ2-3; no clear D gene. The V gene's germline CDR1 is SNHLY and CDR2 FYNNEI. Trimming cost V 6 bases and J 4 bases, with 5 bases left between them. The CDR3 is made up of 11 amino acids. In DNA, the CDR3 is TGTGCCAGCAGATTTTCAGATACGCAGTATTTT. Amino acid sequence: CASRFSDTQYF.

V is TRBV4-3 and J is TRBJ2-2; D is unclear. Trimming left V 0 bases short and J 7 bases short, with 9 bases between. The CDR3 has 14 residues. The germline V gene has CDR1 LGHNA and CDR2 YSLEER. CDR3 coding DNA: TGCGCCAGCAGCCAAGAATACTGGGACGGGGAGCTGTTTTTT. Translated, it gives CASSQEYWDGELFF.

The V gene is TRBV4-2, the J gene TRBJ2-7, with a weak D call TRBD2 (5 bases). The CDR3 runs to 15 residues. The V end lost 1 base, the J end lost 3 bases, and 13 bases lay between the germline ends. The germline gives CDR1 LGHNA, CDR2 YNFKEQ. CDR3: CASSQGEDSRYEQYF. The CDR3, as DNA: TGTGCCAGCAGCCAAGGCGAGGACTCCCGCTACGAGCAGTACTTC.

The chain carries TRBV29-1 and TRBJ2-1; D may be TRBD1 or TRBD2 (5 bases each). The germline V gene encodes CDR1 SQVTM and CDR2 ANQGSEA. The length of the CDR3 is 14 residues. V lost 6 bases to trimming and J lost 6 bases, with 18 bases between them. The CDR3 DNA sequence: TGCAGCGTCTTGAGGGGCAGGGACGTCAATGAGCAGTTCTTC. Translating gives CSVLRGRDVNEQFF.

The V and J genes are TRBV28 and TRBJ2-3, with 8 bases that match TRBD2. Germline V gene data show CDR1 as MDHEN and CDR2 as SYDVKM. The CDR3 has 19 residues. Trimming at V came to 1 base and at J to 2 bases, leaving 14 bases not matched to a gene. CDR3 amino acids: CASSLYGGRFPMVTDTQYF. The CDR3 coding sequence is TGTGCCAGCAGTTTATACGGCGGGAGGTTCCCGATGGTCACAGATACGCAGTATTTT.